This T cell receptor (beta chain) was profiled in a study of cytomegalovirus exposure and HLA in healthy donors. Looking at the study overall: As an earlier analysis found, roughly 170 million T cells yielded 90 million to 140 million unique TCR beta sequences. General study points: Follow-up analysis found HLA locus-dependent TCR association rates, highest for DRB1 and lowest for HLA-C. Reports state that TCR beta sequences accurately predicted most subjects' HLA-A and HLA-B alleles. Presence/absence analyses treated sequencing depth as roughly uniform across donors.

Primers for the PCR totalled 60 Vbeta and 13 Jbeta. The assay was immunoSEQ multiplex PCR, and TCRdb's table has in-frame clones only and misses some. The sample records 150,000 or so clones, over 70% being singletons. A word on this clone: Its antigen is not identified.

With 4 bases clipped from V and 4 bases from J, the junction kept 9 bases outside the gene matches. The CDR3 loop spans 15 amino acids. CDR1 is LGHNA, CDR2 YNFKEQ, per germline. The chain has TRBV4-2 and TRBJ2-7; TRBD2 matches at 8 bases. Source material: PBMCs. The receptor was derived from a man aged 50 to 60 in good health and CMV-seropositive. The CDR3 DNA follows: TGTGCCAGCAGCCCTACTAGCGGAGGGCTTTACGAGCAGTACTTC. This sequence encodes CASSPTSGGLYEQYF.